This TCR beta chain is drawn from a study of blood T cell repertoires in COVID-19. Data came from immunoSEQ multiplex PCR; TCRdb stores just in-frame clones and leaves some out. The table has 120,000 to 150,000 clones, roughly nine tenths seen once. V was pared by 3 bases and J by 10 bases, with 5 bases of the junction left unmatched. Looked up from germline, CDR1 is SEHNR and CDR2 is FQNEAQ (reference sequence). The CDR3 has 14 amino acids. The source material was peripheral blood. The TCR sequence derives from a woman aged 55-69 years with active COVID-19. The rearrangement links TRBV7-9 to TRBJ1-6; 8 bases agree with TRBD1. The CDR3 loop reads CASSFGQGQSPLHF. In DNA, the CDR3 is TGTGCCAGCAGCTTTGGACAGGGACAATCACCCCTCCACTTT.